This TCR beta chain emerged from a study of blood T cell repertoires in COVID-19. Study details: COVID-19 samples, acute and convalescent, were from the United States, Italy and Spain. PBMCs, B-cell-depleted T cells, or T cells were the source of the cDNA or gDNA that made up the material.

Authors' processing steps: Estimated nucleated cell counts came from reference gene primer amplification. Using immunoSEQ multiplex PCR, the repertoire was profiled, and TCRdb retains in-frame clones only, with some absent. V, J and clone size reflect that table, while D and trimming were determined from the DNA. This table has under 250,000 clones, 82% appearing once. The length of the CDR3 is 15 residues. Per the germline V gene, CDR1 is SGDLS and CDR2 is YYNGEE. V gave up 4 bases and J gave up 5 bases, with 15 bases separating them. The chain recombines TRBV9 with TRBJ1-4; TRBD1 is a possible D gene (6 bases). The clonotype was recovered from a woman of 80 years or more with acute or convalescent COVID-19. The sample was peripheral blood. CDR3 sequence: CASSPLGQPNEKLFF. The DNA for the CDR3 is TGTGCCAGCAGCCCGCTAGGACAGCCGAATGAAAAACTGTTTTTT.